Listed below are T cell receptor beta chains from one sample, sequenced in a study of CD8 T cells in Susac syndrome. TCRdb re-derived calls from the immunoSEQ multiplex PCR reads in MiXCR, one entry per CDR3 protein. The table has around 170,000 distinct CDR3 sequences, approximately 96% seen once. The sequenced material came from CD4+ T cells from PBMCs. These receptors came from a human donor with Susac syndrome. CDR3s include the opening cysteine and the closing phenylalanine or tryptophan. Each record gives: J gene, V gene, clone size, D gene, CDR3 DNA, CDR3 protein. The D gene is left open where the match is weak. Clone size is stated in some rows and not others, as once, few, many or a class when expanded.

j_gene: TRBJ2-5; v_gene: TRBV9; abundance: .; d_gene: .; CDR3nt: TGTGCCAGCAGCGTAGCAGCGATCCTAGAGACCCAGTACTTC; CDR3aa: CASSVAAILETQYF
j_gene: TRBJ1-1; v_gene: TRBV5-1; abundance: .; d_gene: .; CDR3nt: TGCGCCAGCAGTTCATCGGCAGGGATGGACACTGAAGCTTTCTTT; CDR3aa: CASSSSAGMDTEAFF
j_gene: TRBJ2-6; v_gene: TRBV7-9; abundance: .; d_gene: .; CDR3nt: TGTGCCTCTCCTCCCGGGACTGGGGCCAACGTCCTGACTTTC; CDR3aa: CASPPGTGANVLTF
j_gene: TRBJ2-5; v_gene: TRBV4-2; abundance: .; d_gene: .; CDR3nt: TGTGCCAGCAGCCCCCGGATAGTGGAGGAGACCCAGTACTTC; CDR3aa: CASSPRIVEETQYF
j_gene: TRBJ2-1; v_gene: TRBV14; abundance: .; d_gene: .; CDR3nt: TGTGCCAGCAGCCATGTGAGGGGGCGGGGTGAGCAGTTCTTC; CDR3aa: CASSHVRGRGEQFF
j_gene: TRBJ1-4; v_gene: TRBV12-3/TRBV12-4; abundance: .; d_gene: .; CDR3nt: TGTGCCAGCAGTTTAAGTGGCAGGGCTAATGAAAAACTGTTTTTT; CDR3aa: CASSLSGRANEKLFF
j_gene: TRBJ2-1; v_gene: TRBV18; abundance: .; d_gene: TRBD2; CDR3nt: TGTGCCAGCTCACACACTCGGGGGGGTCCATCCAATGAGCAGTTCTTC; CDR3aa: CASSHTRGGPSNEQFF
j_gene: TRBJ1-2; v_gene: TRBV2; abundance: .; d_gene: .; CDR3nt: TGTGCCAGCAGAATTTGGGGCAGGGACTATGGCTACACCTTC; CDR3aa: CASRIWGRDYGYTF
j_gene: TRBJ2-3; v_gene: TRBV3-1; abundance: .; d_gene: .; CDR3nt: TGTGCCAGCAGCCGAGCTAGTGGAGTTACAGATACGCAGTATTTT; CDR3aa: CASSRASGVTDTQYF
j_gene: TRBJ2-3; v_gene: TRBV6-5; abundance: once; d_gene: .; CDR3nt: TGTGCCAGCAGTTACCGGTCGGGGGAACCTTACACAGATACGCAGTATTTT; CDR3aa: CASSYRSGEPYTDTQYF
j_gene: TRBJ1-3; v_gene: TRBV20-1; abundance: .; d_gene: .; CDR3nt: TGCAGTGCTACCCGCCACTCTGGAAACACCATATATTTT; CDR3aa: CSATRHSGNTIYF
j_gene: TRBJ2-7; v_gene: TRBV29-1; abundance: .; d_gene: TRBD1; CDR3nt: TGCAGCGTCTACAGGGGCCACGAGCAGTACTTC; CDR3aa: CSVYRGHEQYF
j_gene: TRBJ1-5; v_gene: TRBV12-3/TRBV12-4; abundance: .; d_gene: .; CDR3nt: TGTGCCAGCAGTTTACAGGGGCATTATAGCAATCAGCCCCAGCATTTT; CDR3aa: CASSLQGHYSNQPQHF
j_gene: TRBJ2-1; v_gene: TRBV20-1; abundance: .; d_gene: .; CDR3nt: TGCAGTGCTAGAGATAGGAAGGAGATTCTCTACAATGAGCAGTTCTTC; CDR3aa: CSARDRKEILYNEQFF
j_gene: TRBJ2-3; v_gene: TRBV30; abundance: .; d_gene: TRBD2; CDR3nt: TGTGCCTGTCGCGGGGGGCGCACAGATACGCAGTATTTT; CDR3aa: CACRGGRTDTQYF
j_gene: TRBJ1-6; v_gene: TRBV20-1; abundance: once; d_gene: TRBD1; CDR3nt: TGCAGTGCGCAACAGGGGAAACCTTCACCCCTCCACTTT; CDR3aa: CSAQQGKPSPLHF
j_gene: TRBJ2-3; v_gene: TRBV28; abundance: .; d_gene: TRBD2; CDR3nt: TGTGCCAGCAGTTCATTCGGACTAGCTGCAGATACGCAGTATTTT; CDR3aa: CASSSFGLAADTQYF